Following are 26 T cell receptor beta chains from one sample sequenced in a study of shared clonotypes between healthy human individuals. Using immunoSEQ multiplex PCR, the repertoire was profiled, and TCRdb retains in-frame clones only, with some absent. This sample has roughly 450,000 clones, with 60% to 85% found just once. Sequenced material: PBMCs. The receptors derive from a woman aged 40-49 years in good health. Some clones in this sample may be carry-over from other donors' samples.

This chain links TRBV11-2 with TRBJ2-1; a weak D match, TRBD2 (6 bases). The CDR3 runs 13 residues. Germline loops: CDR1 SGHAT, CDR2 FQNNGV. Trimming pared 3 bases from V and 7 bases from J, leaving 10 bases between. The CDR3 nucleotides read TGTGCCAGCAGCTTGGGGCGGGGAAATGAGCAGTTCTTC. Translation: CASSLGRGNEQFF. The variable domain in full, with the rest retrieved from reference TRBV11-2 and TRBJ2-1, is EAGVAQSPRYKIIEKRQSVAFWCNPISGHATLYWYQQILGQGPKLLIQFQNNGVVDDSQLPKDRFSAERLKGVDSTLKIQPAKLEDSAVYLCASSLGRGNEQFFGPGTRLTVL.

J is TRBJ2-7 and V is TRBV5-1, with 8 bases matching TRBD1. Germline CDR1 and CDR2: SGHRS and YFSETQ. The V segment lost 1 base and the J segment 3 bases; nucleotides outside the gene matches: 3. The CDR3 spans 14 residues. CDR3 region: CASSLQGAVYEQYF. The CDR3 DNA reads TGCGCCAGCAGCTTGCAGGGGGCGGTCTACGAGCAGTACTTC. The full variable domain, completed using reference TRBV5-1 and TRBJ2-7, is KAGVTQTPRYLIKTRGQQVTLSCSPISGHRSVSWYQQTPGQGLQFLFEYFSETQRNKGNFPGRFSGRQFSNSRSEMNVSTLELGDSALYLCASSLQGAVYEQYFGPGTRLTVT.

The gene calls are TRBV28 and TRBJ2-5; D is ambiguous. With the DNA end fitting TRBJ2-7 better, the J assignment may be wrong. Germline assignment: CDR1 MDHEN and CDR2 SYDVKM. The length of the CDR3 is 13 residues. CDR3: CASSAPATREQYF. CDR3 sequence (DNA): TGTGCCAGCAGTGCCCCCGCGACGCGCGAGCAGTACTTC.

The V call is TRBV6-1, the J call TRBJ2-2; D gene unclear. Trimming took off 7 bases at V and 0 bases at J, with 9 bases between the two ends. The germline V gene encodes CDR1 MNHNS and CDR2 SASEGT. The CDR3 extends over 14 amino acids. CDR3 nucleotides: TGTGCCAGCATTACGGACGCGAACACCGGGGAGCTGTTTTTT. Translating gives CASITDANTGELFF.

V is TRBV5-4 and J is TRBJ1-1; 9 nucleotides align to TRBD1. The CDR3 is made up of 15 amino acids. Germline values: CDR1 SGHNT, CDR2 YYREEE (reference sequence). With 4 bases clipped from V and 4 bases from J, the junction kept 8 bases outside the gene matches. The CDR3: CASSRDREWSTEAFF. The CDR3 DNA reads as TGTGCCAGCAGCCGGGACAGGGAGTGGAGCACTGAAGCTTTCTTT.

In this sample, this clone turned up once. The chain is built from TRBV28 and TRBJ1-5; 8 positions match TRBD1. The junction had 13 bases not matched to a gene; V was cut back by 3 bases and J by 9 bases. The CDR3 has 16 amino acids. Per germline, CDR1 MDHEN and CDR2 SYDVKM. CDR3 in amino acids: CASSLFAVQGGLPQHF. CDR3 sequence (DNA): TGTGCCAGCAGTTTGTTCGCAGTACAGGGGGGCTTGCCCCAGCATTTT.

In its sample, this clone was seen once. The CDR3 sequence: CASTTTGGWEKLFF. In nucleotides, the CDR3 is TGTGCCAGCACTACAACAGGGGGCTGGGAAAAACTGTTTTTT. This chain uses TRBV28 with TRBJ1-4, with TRBD1 matching 9 bases. CDR3 length equals 14 residues. V dropped 7 bases and J dropped 8; count of bases not matched to a gene: 8. Germline loops: CDR1 MDHEN, CDR2 SYDVKM.

The chain recombines TRBV28 with TRBJ1-5; 10 bases map to TRBD1. Germline-derived CDR1 and CDR2 are MDHEN and SYDVKM. This CDR3 contains 15 residues. V shed 2 bases and J 9 bases; nucleotides not matched to a gene: 7. In DNA form, the CDR3 reads TGTGCCAGCAGTTTACTAGGGACAGGGGTGCGGCCCCAGCATTTT. The encoded protein is CASSLLGTGVRPQHF.

This clone was observed at least ten times. The genes are TRBV7-2 and TRBJ1-2; D is ambiguous. V gave up 7 bases and J gave up 8 bases, with 17 bases separating them. The CDR3 has 13 amino acids. CDR1 and CDR2 from the germline V gene are SGHTA and FQGNSA. The CDR3 DNA reads TGTGCCAGCACCGAAGACCCTCTGGGGGGCTACACCTTC. Protein: CASTEDPLGGYTF.

The chain links TRBV5-1 to TRBJ2-1; 7 nucleotides line up with TRBD2. The V gene end was trimmed by 4 bases and the J gene end by 4 bases; junction bases not matched to a gene: 8. In germline, CDR1 is SGHRS, CDR2 YFSETQ. This CDR3 spans 15 amino acids. The CDR3 nucleotides are TGCGCCAGCAGCCCCGAAGCGGGATTGTACAATGAGCAGTTCTTC. As protein: CASSPEAGLYNEQFF.

Only one count was recorded for this clone. The chain couples TRBV6-5 to TRBJ1-1, with D maybe TRBD1 (5 bases). Germline V lookup: CDR1 MNHEY, CDR2 SVGAGI. With 5 bases removed from V and 8 bases from J, the gap between germline ends came to 18 bases. The CDR3 has 14 residues. CDR3 coding DNA: TGTGCCAGCAGTCCTCGGGCCCGGGGGGGAGAAGCTTTCTTT. It specifies CASSPRARGGEAFF.

The chain joins TRBV19 to TRBJ1-1, with a possible D match to TRBD1 (6 bases). The germline V gene encodes CDR1 LNHDA and CDR2 SQIVND (reference sequence). This CDR3 is 11 amino acids long. Trimming removed 6 bases at V and 5 bases at J, with 7 bases between. The CDR3 reads CASRDRTEAFF. The CDR3 nucleotides are TGTGCCAGTAGGGACAGAACTGAAGCTTTCTTT.

On this clone: A read error may account for a junction end that differs from germline. This rearrangement joins TRBV11-2 to TRBJ2-3; 7 positions agree with TRBD1. Germline V gene sequence: CDR1 SGHAT, CDR2 FQNNGV. The CDR3 is made up of 15 amino acids. The CDR3 sequence: CASSPGQALTDMQYF. The DNA for the CDR3 is TGTGCCAGCAGCCCCGGACAGGCCCTCACAGATATGCAGTATTTT.

Concerning this clone: Within the sample, other DNA sequences also encode this same CDR3. The rearrangement joins TRBV28 to TRBJ2-1; D unresolved. Per the germline V gene, CDR1 is MDHEN and CDR2 is SYDVKM. Trimming took 3 bases from V and 8 from J, leaving 8 bases between them. The CDR3 sequence is 12 residues long. CDR3 nucleotide sequence: TGTGCCAGCAGTTTGCTCCGGGATGAGCAGTTCTTC. Its translation: CASSLLRDEQFF.

This rearrangement joins TRBV4-2 to TRBJ2-5; 9 positions match TRBD2. V trimming: 0 bases; J trimming: 4 bases; junction bases outside the gene matches: 12. The CDR3 has 18 amino acids. Germline V gene lookup returns CDR1 LGHNA and CDR2 YNFKEQ. The CDR3 region has the DNA TGTGCCAGCAGCCAAGAGGTTGTTAGCGGGAGTGGGGTAGAGACCCAGTACTTC. Translated, it gives CASSQEVVSGSGVETQYF.

V is TRBV27 and J is TRBJ1-2; no clear D gene. CDR3 size: 14 residues. With 0 bases removed from V and 3 bases from J, the gap between germline ends came to 8 bases. CDR1 is MNHEY and CDR2 is SMNVEV in the germline V gene (reference sequence). The CDR3 region is CASSLSASHYGYTF. CDR3 DNA sequence: TGTGCCAGCAGTTTATCGGCCAGCCACTATGGCTACACCTTC.

This clone showed up just a few times. The rearrangement uses TRBV2 and TRBJ2-7; 14 nucleotides line up with TRBD2. Trimming at V came to 7 bases and at J to 1 base, leaving 6 bases not matched to a gene. Germline CDR1 SNHLY, CDR2 FYNNEI. The CDR3 sequence is 16 residues long. CDR3 protein: CASTGTSGSGSYEQYF. The CDR3 DNA reads TGTGCCAGCACAGGGACTAGCGGGAGTGGGTCCTACGAGCAGTACTTC.

This clone was picked up one time. This chain uses TRBV28 with TRBJ2-4; tentatively, D is TRBD2 (5 bases). With 5 bases removed from V and 2 bases from J, the gap between germline ends came to 13 bases. Germline-derived CDR1 and CDR2 are MDHEN and SYDVKM. The CDR3 consists of 15 residues. The chain's CDR3 is CASSLREGTKNIQYF. In DNA form, the CDR3 reads TGTGCCAGCAGTCTGCGAGAGGGAACCAAAAACATTCAGTACTTC. Complete variable domain (other parts from reference TRBV28 and TRBJ2-4): DVKVTQSSRYLVKRTGEKVFLECVQDMDHENMFWYRQDPGLGLRLIYFSYDVKMKEKGDIPEGYSVSREKKERFSLILESASTNQTSMYLCASSLREGTKNIQYFGAGTRLSVL.

The CDR3 reads CASSTPHTDTQYF. CDR3 sequence (DNA): TGTGCCAGCAGCACCCCTCACACAGATACGCAGTATTTT. The chain employs TRBV5-4 and TRBJ2-3, with no clear D. This CDR3 is built from 13 residues. Trimming cost V 4 bases and J 2 bases, with 8 bases left between them. Germline CDR1 reads SGHNT; CDR2 reads YYREEE (reference sequence).

V gene TRBV5-1 combines with J gene TRBJ2-7; 8 nucleotides agree with TRBD2. The CDR3 is made up of 14 amino acids. The J segment lost 1 base and the V segment lost 4 bases, leaving 4 bases of the junction unmatched. The germline gives CDR1 SGHRS, CDR2 YFSETQ. DNA of the CDR3: TGCGCCAGCAGCCCATCTAGCGGGTCCTACGAGCAGTACTTC. Amino acids: CASSPSSGSYEQYF.

The rearrangement links TRBV10-3 to TRBJ2-5, with TRBD2 matching 9 bases. In germline, CDR1 is ENHRY, CDR2 SYGVKD. The CDR3 spans 16 residues. Germline trimming cut 0 bases from V and 5 bases from J; bases unmatched to any gene: 7. The chain's CDR3 is CAISESGLAGRETQYF. The CDR3 nucleotides read TGTGCCATCAGTGAGTCGGGGCTAGCGGGAAGGGAGACCCAGTACTTC.

In this sample, this clone turned up a few times. The chain couples TRBV18 to TRBJ1-1, with a weak D call TRBD1 (6 bases). The germline V and J ends were trimmed by 2 bases and 5 bases, with 9 bases remaining between them. This CDR3 comprises 13 residues. From germline, CDR1 is KGHSH and CDR2 LQKENI. The CDR3 bases are TGTGCCAGCTCACCAAGGCAGGGGACTGAAGCTTTCTTT. This codes for CASSPRQGTEAFF.

The rearrangement uses TRBV28 and TRBJ2-3; TRBD2 matches at 12 bases. The CDR3 is 16 residues long. Germline-derived CDR1 and CDR2 are MDHEN and SYDVKM. V lost 5 bases to trimming and J lost 4 bases; unmatched junction nucleotides: 7. The DNA of the CDR3 is TGTGCCAGCAGTGACCCGGCTAGCGGGGGGGCAGATACGCAGTATTTT. Translated: CASSDPASGGADTQYF.

The V call is TRBV28, the J call TRBJ1-5; tentative D call: TRBD1 (5 bases). The CDR3 contains 14 residues. Germline V gives CDR1 MDHEN, CDR2 SYDVKM. Trimming cost V 2 bases and J 5 bases, with 10 bases left between them. The CDR3 reads CASSLSQGDQPQHF. The CDR3 DNA sequence: TGTGCCAGCAGTTTAAGTCAGGGCGATCAGCCCCAGCATTTT.

The V gene is TRBV11-2, the J gene TRBJ2-3; 7 bases are shared with TRBD1. Germline loops: CDR1 SGHAT, CDR2 FQNNGV. The CDR3 extends over 14 amino acids. J lost 8 bases, V lost 2 bases, and 7 bases had no gene match. This CDR3 is CASSLYRGSGTQYF. DNA for the CDR3: TGTGCCAGCAGCTTATACAGGGGAAGTGGTACGCAGTATTTT.

The chain has TRBV11-2 and TRBJ2-5; no clear D. This CDR3 contains 12 residues. Trimming took off 5 bases at V and 4 bases at J, with 8 bases between the two ends. The germline V gene has CDR1 SGHAT and CDR2 FQNNGV. The CDR3: CASSQGRETQYF. The CDR3, as DNA: TGTGCCAGCAGCCAAGGCAGAGAGACCCAGTACTTC.